Below are 22 T cell receptor beta chains sequenced from a single sample in a study of CD8+CD57+ T cells in acquired aplastic anemia. Genomic DNA was employed as the template in profiling TCR beta VDJ and CDR3. MiXCR was run by TCRdb on the reads, yielding one entry per CDR3 protein. The sample records about 120,000 distinct CDR3 sequences, under 65% being singletons. Previously, flow cytometry had revealed CD8+CD57+ cell expansion in the patients chosen for sequencing. The sequencing input was sorted CD4+, CD8+, or CD8+CD57+ T cells (not recorded which) from PBMCs. The receptors derive from a human donor with aplastic anemia.

This rearrangement joins TRBV30 to TRBJ2-1, with 7 bases lining up with TRBD2. Germline V gives CDR1 GTSNPN, CDR2 SVGIG (reference sequence). The V segment lost 1 base and the J segment 8 bases; nucleotides outside the gene matches: 5. The CDR3 sequence is 13 residues long. CDR3 nucleotide sequence: TGTGCCTGGAGTGAAGGGACTACCTATGAGCAGTTCTTC. This gives the protein CAWSEGTTYEQFF. Full variable domain (remainder filled in from reference TRBV30 and TRBJ2-1): SQTIHQWPATLVQPVGSPLSLECTVEGTSNPNLYWYRQAAGRGLQLLFYSVGIGQISSEVPQNLSASRPQDRQFILSSKKLLLSDSGFYLCAWSEGTTYEQFFGPGTRLTVL.

This chain uses TRBV14 with TRBJ1-4; D unresolved. CDR3 size: 15 residues. Germline-derived CDR1 and CDR2 are SGHDN and FVKESK. The V gene lost 3 bases and the J gene lost 7 bases, with 15 bases spanning the gap. CDR3 amino acids: CASSHLGEGSEKLFF. The CDR3, as DNA: TGTGCCAGCAGCCATCTCGGGGAAGGGAGTGAAAAACTGTTTTTT.

DNA for the CDR3: TGTGCCACCAGTGAGACTAGTGCGGGGACCGGGGAGCTGTTTTTT. Protein: CATSETSAGTGELFF. The V call is TRBV24-1, the J call TRBJ2-2, with D possibly being TRBD2 (6 bases). From germline, CDR1 is KGHDR and CDR2 SFDVKD. V was shortened by 4 bases and J by 5 bases, with 13 bases between the two germline ends. The length of the CDR3 is 15 residues.

J is TRBJ2-7 and V is TRBV2; 11 bases line up with TRBD1. The V gene's germline CDR1 is SNHLY and CDR2 FYNNEI. V lost 3 bases and J lost 4; bases outside the gene matches: 5. The CDR3 loop spans 15 amino acids. As DNA, the CDR3 is TGTGCCAGCAGTGAGTCGGGACAGGGGGGTTACGAGCAGTACTTC. This sequence encodes CASSESGQGGYEQYF. Supplemented by reference TRBV2 and TRBJ2-7, the full variable domain reads EPEVTQTPSHQVTQMGQEVILRCVPISNHLYFYWYRQILGQKVEFLVSFYNNEISEKSEIFDDQFSVERPDGSNFTLKIRSTKLEDSAMYFCASSESGQGGYEQYFGPGTRLTVT.

CDR3 in DNA: TGTGCCAGTAGTCTCTCAGGCACAGATACGCAGTATTTT. This gives the protein CASSLSGTDTQYF. The gene calls are TRBV19 and TRBJ2-3; D unresolved. Germline lookup yields CDR1 LNHDA and CDR2 SQIVND (reference sequence). V was trimmed by 5 bases and J by 1 base, leaving 7 bases between them. The CDR3 runs to 13 residues.

The genes are TRBV7-9 and TRBJ1-5; D might be TRBD1 (6 bases). V lost 3 bases, J lost 6 bases, and 15 bases lay in between. The germline V gene encodes CDR1 SEHNR and CDR2 FQNEAQ (reference sequence). The CDR3 has 15 residues. The CDR3 DNA sequence: TGTGCCAGCAGCTTTCATGGAACAGGGTTTCAGCCCCAGCATTTT. Its protein is CASSFHGTGFQPQHF.

The J gene is TRBJ2-2, the V gene TRBV6-1; a possible D gene is TRBD2 (5 bases). The CDR3 is 13 amino acids. V was cut by 6 bases and J by 2 bases, with 7 bases left in between. Germline CDR1 MNHNS, CDR2 SASEGT. CDR3: CASSGVNTGELFF. CDR3 sequence (DNA): TGTGCCAGCAGCGGGGTCAACACCGGGGAGCTGTTTTTT.

In its sample, this clonotype was seen a few times. The CDR3 is CASSSQGYTEAFF. The CDR3, as DNA: TGTGCCAGCAGCTCTCAGGGATACACTGAAGCTTTCTTT. The chain links TRBV7-2 to TRBJ1-1; D perhaps matches TRBD1 (5 bases). The CDR3 is made up of 13 amino acids. CDR1 SGHTA and CDR2 FQGNSA come from the germline V gene. V shed 4 bases and J shed 3 bases, with 9 bases lying between them. The variable domain in full, with the rest retrieved from reference TRBV7-2 and TRBJ1-1, is GAGVSQSPSNKVTEKGKDVELRCDPISGHTALYWYRQSLGQGLEFLIYFQGNSAPDKSGLPSDRFSAERTGGSVSTLTIQRTQQEDSAVYLCASSSQGYTEAFFGQGTRLTVV.

Comments on this clonotype: One end of the junction fails to match germline, which may point to a read error. This chain uses TRBV19 with TRBJ2-7; the D gene is possibly TRBD2 (6 bases). The CDR3 extends over 15 amino acids. From germline, CDR1 is LNHDA and CDR2 SQIVND (reference sequence). The CDR3: CASNPERGGSYEQYF. CDR3 bases: TGCGCCAGTAATCCCGAAAGGGGAGGTTCCTACGAGCAGTACTTC.

In this sample, this clonotype turned up a few times. The chain recombines TRBV15 with TRBJ2-1; D not certain. CDR1 and CDR2 (germline): LNHNV, YYDKDF (reference sequence). V shed 5 bases and J shed 6 bases, with 5 bases lying between them. The CDR3 spans 11 residues. The CDR3 DNA follows: TGTGCCACCAGCTGGGTCAATGAGCAGTTCTTC. It yields the protein CATSWVNEQFF.

This clonotype was seen a handful of times. V and J are TRBV10-3 and TRBJ1-1; tentative D call: TRBD1 (6 bases). Looked up from germline, CDR1 is ENHRY and CDR2 is SYGVKD. With 9 bases removed from V and 5 bases from J, the gap between germline ends came to 13 bases. This CDR3 has 12 amino acids. CDR3 amino acids: CAIQGGETEAFF. In nucleotides, the CDR3 is TGTGCCATACAGGGTGGAGAGACTGAAGCTTTCTTT.

This chain joins TRBV7-2 and TRBJ2-2, with D tentatively TRBD2 (6 bases). Germline CDR1 and CDR2: SGHTA and FQGNSA. Trimming left V 1 base short and J 3 bases short, with 9 bases between. The CDR3 loop spans 15 amino acids. CDR3 in amino acids: CASSLGRAYTGELFF. For the CDR3, the DNA is TGTGCCAGCAGCTTAGGGAGGGCCTACACCGGGGAGCTGTTTTTT.

The chain uses TRBV2 and TRBJ2-3; TRBD1 matches 7 bases. Germline V gene lookup returns CDR1 SNHLY and CDR2 FYNNEI. J gave up 6 bases and V 5 bases, and 20 bases lay outside the gene matches. CDR3 length: 18 amino acids. CDR3 sequence reads: CASSYSFETGIIEDTQYF. In nucleotides, the CDR3 is TGTGCCAGCAGTTACTCGTTCGAGACAGGGATTATTGAGGATACGCAGTATTTT.

This clonotype was detected once. The rearrangement joins TRBV5-1 to TRBJ2-5; D possibly corresponds to TRBD1 (6 bases). The germline gives CDR1 SGHRS, CDR2 YFSETQ. Trimming pared 4 bases from V and 2 bases from J, leaving 18 bases between. CDR3 length: 16 amino acids. The CDR3 DNA follows: TGCGCCAGCAGCGCCTCCGGGACAAACTCACAAGAGACCCAGTACTTC. It translates to CASSASGTNSQETQYF.

The V call is TRBV15, the J call TRBJ2-7, with TRBD2 matching over 8 bases. Germline assignment: CDR1 LNHNV and CDR2 YYDKDF (reference sequence). Trimming took 3 bases from V and 0 from J; bases not matched to a gene: 4. The CDR3 covers 15 residues. The CDR3 sequence: CATSSSGGRSYEQYF. In nucleotides, the CDR3 is TGTGCCACCAGCAGCAGCGGGGGCCGCTCCTACGAGCAGTACTTC.

J is TRBJ2-7 and V is TRBV20-1; perhaps TRBD2 as D (6 bases). V lost 3 bases and J lost 3, with 12 bases in between. The CDR3 is 13 residues long. Germline CDR1 and CDR2: DFQATT and SNEGSKA (reference sequence). CDR3 protein: CSARYGGGYEQYF. Here the CDR3 DNA reads TGCAGTGCTAGGTACGGGGGTGGCTACGAGCAGTACTTC.

There are many counts of this clonotype. The junction does not match germline at one end; this may be a read error. The chain couples TRBV13 to TRBJ1-3, with no clear D. The CDR3 sequence is 15 residues long. CDR1 and CDR2 from the germline V gene are PRHDT and FYEKMQ (reference sequence). Here the CDR3 DNA reads TGTGCCAGCAGCGTAGGGAAGGGCTCTGGAAACACCATATATTTT. It yields the protein CASSVGKGSGNTIYF. The whole variable domain, remainder taken from reference TRBV13 and TRBJ1-3, is AAGVIQSPRHLIKEKRETATLKCYPIPRHDTVYWYQQGPGQDPQFLISFYEKMQSDKGSIPDRFSAQQFSDYHSELNMSSLELGDSALYFCASSVGKGSGNTIYFGEGSWLTVV.

This clonotype was found many times. The gene calls are TRBV5-6 and TRBJ2-5, with 10 bases matching TRBD2. The germline V gene encodes CDR1 SGHDT and CDR2 YYEEEE. With V trimmed by 4 bases and J by 6 bases, 9 bases remained unmatched. The CDR3 is 15 amino acids. DNA of the CDR3: TGTGCCAGCAGCGGACCCGGGACTAGCGCTAAGACCCAGTACTTC. Protein sequence: CASSGPGTSAKTQYF.

Comment on this clonotype: A junction end diverges from the germline sequence, so it may reflect a read error. DNA for the CDR3: TGTGCCTGCAGTGGTCAATCACCCCTCCACTTT. It yields the protein CACSGQSPLHF. The chain uses TRBV2 and TRBJ1-6; D unclear. Germline V gene sequence: CDR1 SNHLY, CDR2 FYNNEI. CDR3 length: 11 residues.

This clonotype was detected once. The genes are TRBV9 and TRBJ2-7; D is ambiguous. Looked up from germline, CDR1 is SGDLS and CDR2 is YYNGEE. This CDR3 has 14 residues. V was shortened by 0 bases and J by 3 bases, with 10 bases between the two germline ends. The DNA of the CDR3 is TGTGCCAGCAGCGTAGATCCAGGTGGCTACGAGCAGTACTTC. This translates into CASSVDPGGYEQYF.

In this sample, this clonotype turned up many times. The chain carries TRBV4-3 and TRBJ2-1; the D is unclear. Between the trimmed V and J ends, which lost 4 bases and 8 bases, there was a span of 9 bases. This CDR3 region has 12 residues. CDR1 and CDR2 from the germline V gene are LGHNA and YSLEER. The CDR3 loop is CASSRNGDEQFF. CDR3 sequence (DNA): TGCGCCAGCAGCCGGAACGGCGATGAGCAGTTCTTC.

V is TRBV7-8 and J is TRBJ1-2, with 8 nucleotides matching TRBD1. The CDR3 is made up of 13 amino acids. In germline, CDR1 is SGHVS, CDR2 FQNEAQ. CDR3 protein: CAEDRGSGYGYTF. The CDR3 region has the DNA TGTGCAGAAGACAGGGGTTCAGGCTATGGCTACACCTTC.